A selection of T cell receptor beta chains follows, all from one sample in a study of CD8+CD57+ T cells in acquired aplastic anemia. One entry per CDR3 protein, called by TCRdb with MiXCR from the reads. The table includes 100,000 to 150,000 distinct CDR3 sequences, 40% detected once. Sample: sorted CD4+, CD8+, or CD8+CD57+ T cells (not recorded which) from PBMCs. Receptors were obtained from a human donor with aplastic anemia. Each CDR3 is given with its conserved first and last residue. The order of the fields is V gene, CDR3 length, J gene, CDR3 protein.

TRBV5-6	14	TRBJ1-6	CASSLMGGNSPLHF
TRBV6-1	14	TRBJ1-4	CASSRDRPNEKLFF
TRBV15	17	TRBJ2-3	CATSRRGGITSTDTQYF
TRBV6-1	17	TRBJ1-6	CASRLVPSTDHNSPLHF
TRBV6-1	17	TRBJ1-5	CASSELGMEWGNQPQHF
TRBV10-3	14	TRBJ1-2	CAISDQGISYGYTF
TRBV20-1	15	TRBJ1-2	CSARDFDRGDYGYTF
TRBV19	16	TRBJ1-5	CASTYRWGKSNQPQHF
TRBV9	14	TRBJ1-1	CASSVGQGSTEAFF
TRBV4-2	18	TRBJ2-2	CASTTLAGGVRHTGELFF
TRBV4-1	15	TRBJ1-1	CASSQIGATETEAFF
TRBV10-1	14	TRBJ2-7	CARGDGTGMYEQYF
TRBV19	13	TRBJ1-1	CASLRDRNTEAFF
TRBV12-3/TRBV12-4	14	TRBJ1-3	CASSFSNSGNTIYF
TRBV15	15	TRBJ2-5	CATSSKTGEGETQYF
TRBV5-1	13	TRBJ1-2	CASSLGRADGYTF
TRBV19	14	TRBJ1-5	CASSSGTSNQPQHF
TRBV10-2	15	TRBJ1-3	CASSLGQTSGNTIYF
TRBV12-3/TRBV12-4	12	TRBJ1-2	CASRTGYDGYTF
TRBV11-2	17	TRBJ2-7	CASSLGGTSAVLGEQYF
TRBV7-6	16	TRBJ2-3	CASSVGGSGGTDTQYF
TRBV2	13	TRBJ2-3	CASSEASGGAQYF
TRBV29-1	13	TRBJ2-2	CSVGVGGTGELFF
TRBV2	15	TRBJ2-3	CASSVGLAGADTQYF
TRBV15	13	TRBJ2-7	CAASRDQTGEQYF
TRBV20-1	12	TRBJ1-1	CSAPFAPGAAFF
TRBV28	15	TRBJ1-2	CASSLNPGTGTGYTF
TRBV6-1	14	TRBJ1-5	CASSHQGGDQPQHF
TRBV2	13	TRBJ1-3	CASSRETGNTIYF
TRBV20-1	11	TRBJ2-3	CSARIAGTQYF
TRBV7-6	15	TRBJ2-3	CASSLAGQGTDTQYF
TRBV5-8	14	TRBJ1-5	CASSLVQGYQPQHF
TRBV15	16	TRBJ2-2	CATSRDRGGYTGELFF
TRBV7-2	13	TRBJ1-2	CASSRQGVYGYTF
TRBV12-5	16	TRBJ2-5	CASGRGQGALQETQYF
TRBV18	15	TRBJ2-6	CASSPGVSGANVLTF
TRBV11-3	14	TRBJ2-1	CASSLDSSYNEQFF
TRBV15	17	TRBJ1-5	CATSRDLGQGNIQPQHF
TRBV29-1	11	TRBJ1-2	CSVAQAYGYTF
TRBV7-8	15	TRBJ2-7	CASSLAQGPSYEQYF
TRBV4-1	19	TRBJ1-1	CASSQVPIVPGHQNTEAFF